This T cell receptor beta chain comes out of a study of T cells in Graves' hyperthyroidism and ophthalmopathy. The study, taken as a whole, reports: In the blood, most expanded thyroid clonotypes above 0.001 appeared as well. A median 6.5 months before onset, the model predicted ophthalmopathy.

TCR beta CDR3 sequences were amplified from RNA transcripts. Primed by the HTBI set, a first-round RT-PCR was run on the TCR CDR3. From the multiplex PCR reads, TCRdb called clonotypes with MiXCR, one entry per CDR3 protein. The sample yields fewer than 650,000 distinct CDR3 sequences, 14% seen once. Subjects aged 18 to 65 presented with newly diagnosed hyperthyroidism of less than 2 months' duration. Approximately 10 ml of fresh peripheral blood supplied the PBMCs. Ten or more counts support this clonotype. Its target is not known. The TCR originated in a woman aged 25 to 45 with Graves' hyperthyroidism that later progressed to Graves' ophthalmopathy. Sequencing used blood.

The CDR3 DNA reads as TGTGCCAGCAAACTGGGGGGGAGCAATTCACCCCTCCACTTT. Translation: CASKLGGSNSPLHF. The rearrangement uses TRBV7-2 and TRBJ1-6; TRBD1 might be the D (5 bases). This CDR3 contains 14 residues. Germline V lookup: CDR1 SGHTA, CDR2 FQGNSA. V was pared by 7 bases and J by 7 bases, with 14 bases between. Together with reference TRBV7-2 and TRBJ1-6, the CDR3 gives the full variable domain: GAGVSQSPSNKVTEKGKDVELRCDPISGHTALYWYRQSLGQGLEFLIYFQGNSAPDKSGLPSDRFSAERTGGSVSTLTIQRTQQEDSAVYLCASKLGGSNSPLHFGNGTRLTVT.